This T cell receptor (beta chain) stems from a study of cytomegalovirus exposure and HLA in healthy donors. Study information: The study placed about four fifths of its approximately 360 genotyped donors in the Caucasian-associated ancestry cluster.

PCR involved 60 Vbeta and 13 Jbeta primers. This table comes from immunoSEQ multiplex PCR, and its TCRdb copy is limited to in-frame clones, with some not included. The sample carries about 94,000 clones, about four fifths recorded once. CDR1 is MDHEN and CDR2 is SYDVKM in the germline V gene. The CDR3 extends over 15 amino acids. V lost 2 bases to trimming and J lost 3 bases, with 14 bases between them. The sequenced sample was PBMCs. The source is a human donor in good health. This chain links TRBV28 with TRBJ2-7; possibly TRBD2 for D (5 bases). CDR3 in DNA: TGTGCCAGCAGTTTACCGAAAGGACTGGGCTACGAGCAGTACTTC. Protein product: CASSLPKGLGYEQYF.